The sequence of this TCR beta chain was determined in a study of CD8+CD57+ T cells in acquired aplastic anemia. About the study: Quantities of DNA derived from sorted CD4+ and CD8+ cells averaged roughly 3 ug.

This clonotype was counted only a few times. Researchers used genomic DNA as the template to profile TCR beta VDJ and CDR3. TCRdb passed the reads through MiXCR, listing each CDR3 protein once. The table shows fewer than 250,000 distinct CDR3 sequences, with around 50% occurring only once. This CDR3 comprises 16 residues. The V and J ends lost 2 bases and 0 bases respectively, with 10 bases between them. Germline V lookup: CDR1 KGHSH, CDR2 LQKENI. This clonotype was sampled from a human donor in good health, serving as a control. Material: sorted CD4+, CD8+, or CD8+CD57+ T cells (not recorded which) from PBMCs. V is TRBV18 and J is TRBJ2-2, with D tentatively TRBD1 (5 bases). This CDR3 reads CASSPSRATNTGELFF. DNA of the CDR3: TGTGCCAGCTCACCATCCAGGGCCACGAACACCGGGGAGCTGTTTTTT.